Presented here are 5 T cell receptor beta chains from one specimen sequenced in a study of T cell responses to AZD1222 COVID-19 vaccine. Method: immunoSEQ multiplex PCR; TCRdb's copy keeps in-frame clones and lacks some. This sample has around 120,000 clones, with over 75% found just once. This specimen consisted of peripheral blood, obtained on day 0 of AZD1222 vaccination. The receptors here all came from an adult in good health.

The rearrangement joins TRBV28 to TRBJ2-3; unclear D gene. The germline V gene encodes CDR1 MDHEN and CDR2 SYDVKM. The CDR3 extends over 14 amino acids. V lost 6 bases and J lost 6, with 16 bases in between. This chain's CDR3 is CASSPSVVADTQYF. In DNA form, the CDR3 reads TGTGCCAGCAGCCCCAGTGTTGTCGCGGATACGCAGTATTTT.

This clone was picked up a small number of times. CDR3 region: CASSEYRQGNYGYTF. The DNA of the CDR3 is TGTGCCAGCAGTGAATACCGACAGGGTAACTATGGCTACACCTTC. V and J are TRBV6-1 and TRBJ1-2; 7 bases are a match to TRBD1. CDR1 is MNHNS, CDR2 SASEGT, per germline. The V and J ends lost 2 bases and 1 base, in that order; junction bases with no gene match: 4. This CDR3 comprises 15 residues.

The V and J genes are TRBV5-6 and TRBJ1-2; 8 positions agree with TRBD1. Germline CDR1 reads SGHDT; CDR2 reads YYEEEE. The CDR3 spans 15 residues. V shed 0 bases, J shed 5 bases, and the junction held 6 bases outside the gene matches. The CDR3 coding sequence is TGTGCCAGCAGCTTGGGGACAGGGTGGATGTATGGCTACACCTTC. Translation gives CASSLGTGWMYGYTF.

The chain recombines TRBV5-1 with TRBJ1-5; D unclear. The CDR3 is made up of 16 amino acids. Trimming took off 4 bases at V and 5 bases at J, with 19 bases between the two ends. Germline assignment: CDR1 SGHRS and CDR2 YFSETQ. The chain's CDR3 is CASSPGGSPSDQPQHF. The CDR3 DNA follows: TGCGCCAGCAGCCCGGGCGGCAGTCCGTCCGATCAGCCCCAGCATTTT.

The V gene is TRBV27, the J gene TRBJ2-7; possibly TRBD2 for D (5 bases). V lost 5 bases, J lost 9 bases, and 17 bases lay in between. The CDR3 contains 13 residues. CDR1 and CDR2 from the germline V gene are MNHEY and SMNVEV (reference sequence). The CDR3 reads CASSEGAGRRQYF. The CDR3 coding sequence is TGTGCCAGCAGTGAGGGTGCGGGCCGGAGGCAGTACTTC.